This T cell receptor (beta chain) comes out of a study of blood T cell dynamics during melanoma immunotherapy. Study background: Metastatic melanoma patients received first-line pembrolizumab or nivolumab plus ipilimumab.

Every bulk PBMC sample received the same 350 ng of DNA. Assay: immunoSEQ multiplex PCR; the TCRdb copy retains only in-frame clones and omits some. The table has around 7,000 clones, about four fifths seen once. Germline CDR1 and CDR2: SGHTA and FQGNSA. The trim removed 4 bases at V and 0 bases at J, leaving 2 bases unmatched. This CDR3 contains 18 residues. Time point here: pre-treatment baseline. The input for sequencing was blood, taken from a patient treated with checkpoint blockade. The clonotype comes from a human donor with melanoma. The rearrangement uses TRBV7-2 and TRBJ2-6, with 14 bases identical to TRBD2. The CDR3 here is CASSSTSGRASGANVLTF. The CDR3 DNA reads TGTGCCAGCAGCTCGACTAGCGGGAGGGCCTCTGGGGCCAACGTCCTGACTTTC.